The 17 T cell receptor beta chains below come from one sample, sequenced in a study of blood T cell repertoires in COVID-19. Clones were sequenced by immunoSEQ multiplex PCR, and TCRdb holds only the in-frame ones, with some missing. The sample records under 150,000 clones, around four fifths being singletons. Source material: peripheral blood. The receptors here all came from a man aged 40-55 years with active or convalescent COVID-19.

The chain is built from TRBV19 and TRBJ1-2, with 8 nucleotides matching TRBD1. Germline V gene data show CDR1 as LNHDA and CDR2 as SQIVND (reference sequence). V was pared by 10 bases and J by 3 bases, with 10 bases of the junction left unmatched. This CDR3 spans 14 amino acids. The CDR3 sequence: CATADPQGDYGYTF. The CDR3, as DNA: TGTGCCACCGCAGATCCACAGGGGGACTATGGCTACACCTTC. Based on the CDR3 plus reference TRBV19 and TRBJ1-2, the full variable domain is DGGITQSPKYLFRKEGQNVTLSCEQNLNHDAMYWYRQDPGQGLRLIYYSQIVNDFQKGDIAEGYSVSREKKESFPLTVTSAQKNPTAFYLCATADPQGDYGYTFGSGTRLTVV.

V usage is TRBV7-9 and J usage is TRBJ2-3, with 8 nucleotides matching TRBD1. Trimming at V came to 0 bases and at J to 6 bases, leaving 5 bases not matched to a gene. Germline-derived CDR1 and CDR2 are SEHNR and FQNEAQ (reference sequence). The CDR3 sequence is 15 residues long. CDR3 nucleotides: TGTGCCAGCAGCTTAGCCCAGGGGGCAGTGGATACGCAGTATTTT. Residues: CASSLAQGAVDTQYF. The variable domain in full, with the rest retrieved from reference TRBV7-9 and TRBJ2-3, is DTGVSQNPRHKITKRGQNVTFRCDPISEHNRLYWYRQTLGQGPEFLTYFQNEAQLEKSRLLSDRFSAERPKGSFSTLEIQRTEQGDSAMYLCASSLAQGAVDTQYFGPGTRLTVL.

The chain carries TRBV12-3 or TRBV12-4 and TRBJ1-2, with D possibly matching TRBD1 (5 bases). CDR3 length: 12 amino acids. Trimming took 3 bases from V and 7 from J, leaving 9 bases between them. CDR3 nucleotides: TGTGCCAGCAGTTTGAAGGGGTTTGGCTACACCTTC. This codes for CASSLKGFGYTF.

The CDR3 here is CASSEVGGKLFF. In DNA form, the CDR3 reads TGTGCCAGCAGTGAAGTAGGGGGAAAACTGTTTTTT. The chain has TRBV2 and TRBJ1-4; TRBD1 is a possible D gene (6 bases). Trimming shortened V by 1 base and J by 10 bases, and 7 bases separated the two germline ends. This CDR3 region has 12 residues. The germline V gene has CDR1 SNHLY and CDR2 FYNNEI.

The chain couples TRBV6-5 to TRBJ2-7, with a tentative D call TRBD2 (5 bases). V was cut by 6 bases and J by 3 bases, with 12 bases left in between. Germline V gene data show CDR1 as MNHEY and CDR2 as SVGAGI. The CDR3 sequence is 13 residues long. DNA for the CDR3: TGTGCCAGCAGCCCCCCCGGGAACTACGAGCAGTACTTC. Residues: CASSPPGNYEQYF.

V gene TRBV9 combines with J gene TRBJ2-7; 7 positions match TRBD2. CDR3 length: 16 residues. V gave up 0 bases and J gave up 1 base; unmatched junction bases: 7. Germline CDR1 SGDLS, CDR2 YYNGEE. The CDR3 DNA follows: TGTGCCAGCAGCGTAGGGGCGGGGGTCGGGTCCTACGAGCAGTACTTC. It encodes CASSVGAGVGSYEQYF.

The chain couples TRBV6-5 to TRBJ1-5; a weak D match, TRBD1 (6 bases). CDR1 is MNHEY and CDR2 is SVGAGI in the germline V gene. This CDR3 has 15 amino acids. V dropped 2 bases and J dropped 4 bases, with 12 bases sitting between them. The CDR3 is CASSYGGQNNQPQHF. DNA of the CDR3: TGTGCCAGCAGTTACGGAGGACAGAATAATCAGCCCCAGCATTTT.

CDR3 protein: CAISDPTKDREGYTF. CDR3 DNA: TGTGCCATCAGTGACCCGACAAAGGACAGGGAAGGCTACACCTTC. The chain has TRBV10-3 and TRBJ1-2; 8 nucleotides match TRBD1. Per the germline V gene, CDR1 is ENHRY and CDR2 is SYGVKD. This CDR3 is built from 15 residues. Trimming at V came to 3 bases and at J to 8 bases, leaving 11 bases not matched to a gene.

This sequence joins TRBV30 and TRBJ2-7; no reliable D call. Germline lookup yields CDR1 GTSNPN and CDR2 SVGIG (reference sequence). The germline V and J ends were trimmed by 4 bases and 6 bases, with 22 bases remaining between them. The CDR3 is 15 residues long. CDR3 DNA: TGTGCCTGGACTGCAATTGGTTTACCCACTTCCGAGCAGTACTTC. This gives the protein CAWTAIGLPTSEQYF.

The chain has TRBV7-8 and TRBJ1-5; 9 nucleotides align to TRBD1. The CDR3 consists of 18 residues. Germline V lookup: CDR1 SGHVS, CDR2 FQNEAQ. The trim removed 4 bases at V and 0 bases at J, leaving 10 bases unmatched. The CDR3 region has the DNA TGTGCCAGCAGCTCCAGACAGGGGGGAGGCCCTAGCAATCAGCCCCAGCATTTT. This codes for CASSSRQGGGPSNQPQHF.

CDR3 in amino acids: CASRRDSNTGELFF. CDR3 nucleotide sequence: TGTGCCAGTAGAAGGGACAGTAACACCGGGGAGCTGTTTTTT. This chain joins TRBV19 and TRBJ2-2; 7 positions agree with TRBD1. The V segment lost 6 bases and the J segment 2 bases; nucleotides outside the gene matches: 3. The CDR3 length is 14 residues. The germline V gene has CDR1 LNHDA and CDR2 SQIVND (reference sequence).

The chain couples TRBV6-1 to TRBJ2-2; 8 bases align to TRBD2. V shed 2 bases and J 1 base; nucleotides not matched to a gene: 0. The length of the CDR3 is 15 residues. Per germline, CDR1 MNHNS and CDR2 SASEGT. The DNA for the CDR3 is TGTGCCAGCAGTGAACTAGCGGGGAACACCGGGGAGCTGTTTTTT. As protein: CASSELAGNTGELFF.

This clone was detected only once. V is TRBV7-9 and J is TRBJ2-3; 8 nucleotides agree with TRBD1. The CDR3 consists of 14 residues. V shed 6 bases, J shed 0 bases, and the junction held 2 bases outside the gene matches. Germline loops: CDR1 SEHNR, CDR2 FQNEAQ (reference sequence). CDR3 loop: CASRGQDSTDTQYF. The CDR3 DNA is TGTGCCAGCAGGGGACAGGACAGCACAGATACGCAGTATTTT.

V is TRBV5-1 and J is TRBJ2-7; 9 positions agree with TRBD2. V was clipped by 4 bases and J by 3 bases; unmatched bases: 8. Germline V gene lookup returns CDR1 SGHRS and CDR2 YFSETQ. The length of the CDR3 is 15 residues. CDR3 nucleotide sequence: TGCGCCAGCAGCGCATTAGCGGGGGTAAACTACGAGCAGTACTTC. This sequence encodes CASSALAGVNYEQYF.

The CDR3 loop reads CASSQEIERGPRRNEQFF. The CDR3 DNA is TGTGCCAGCAGCCAAGAAATCGAGCGGGGGCCTAGAAGAAATGAGCAGTTCTTC. V gene TRBV4-2 combines with J gene TRBJ2-1; TRBD2 aligns across 8 bases. Germline V CDR1 and CDR2: LGHNA, YNFKEQ. Trimming cost V 0 bases and J 7 bases; bases outside gene matches: 14. CDR3 size: 18 residues.

The V gene is TRBV19, the J gene TRBJ1-4, with D perhaps matching TRBD1 (5 bases). The CDR3 is 17 residues long. Trimming shortened V by 5 bases and J by 8 bases, and 24 bases separated the two germline ends. Germline V CDR1 and CDR2: LNHDA, SQIVND (reference sequence). The CDR3 DNA sequence: TGTGCCAGTAGTGCCCTCGCAGGGTCCGGTCTTGGCGAAAAACTGTTTTTT. Its protein product is CASSALAGSGLGEKLFF.

The chain carries TRBV4-3 and TRBJ2-1, with TRBD2 matching over 8 bases. Trimming at V came to 1 base and at J to 0 bases, leaving 5 bases not matched to a gene. Germline CDR1 reads LGHNA; CDR2 reads YSLEER. The CDR3 contains 17 residues. CDR3 DNA sequence: TGCGCCAGCAGCCAAGTTCGAGCGGGGGACTCCTACAATGAGCAGTTCTTC. Residues: CASSQVRAGDSYNEQFF.